Reported below is one TCR beta chain. The antigen is not known. Produced via immunoSEQ multiplex PCR; TCRdb's table is partial and in-frame only. The sample holds approximately 76,000 clones, around 84% seen once. This CDR3 is built from 17 residues. CDR1 and CDR2 from the germline V gene are LNHDA and SQIVND (reference sequence). Trimming shortened V by 8 bases and J by 0 bases, and 20 bases separated the two germline ends. The data are from a study of T cells in localized non-small cell lung cancer. Study-wide points: Maximal T cell clonality occurred in uninvolved adjacent lung, with tumor ranking below it. Longer overall survival was seen with higher T cell density measured in blood.

The source is a female donor aged 60 or older with stage I lung adenocarcinoma. This specimen consisted of peripheral blood, obtained before any cancer treatment. The rearrangement links TRBV19 to TRBJ1-5; D might be TRBD1 (6 bases). The CDR3 bases are TGTGCCAGTTCGGTACAGGGACTCCCTTATAGCAATCAGCCCCAGCATTTT. Translation gives CASSVQGLPYSNQPQHF.